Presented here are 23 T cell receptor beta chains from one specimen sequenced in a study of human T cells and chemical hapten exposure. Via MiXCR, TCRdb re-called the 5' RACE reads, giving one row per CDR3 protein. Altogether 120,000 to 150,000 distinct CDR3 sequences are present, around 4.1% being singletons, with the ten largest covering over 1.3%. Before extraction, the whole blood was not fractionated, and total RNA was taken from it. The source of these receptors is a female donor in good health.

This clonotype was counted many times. CDR3 residues: CASSLRQGVNQPQHF. The CDR3 coding sequence is TGTGCCAGCAGCTTGCGACAGGGGGTCAATCAGCCCCAGCATTTT. This chain joins TRBV5-8 and TRBJ1-5; 9 nucleotides match TRBD1. This CDR3 region has 15 residues. CDR1 is SGHTS, CDR2 YDEGEE, per germline. With 1 base clipped from V and 3 bases from J, the junction kept 2 bases outside the gene matches.

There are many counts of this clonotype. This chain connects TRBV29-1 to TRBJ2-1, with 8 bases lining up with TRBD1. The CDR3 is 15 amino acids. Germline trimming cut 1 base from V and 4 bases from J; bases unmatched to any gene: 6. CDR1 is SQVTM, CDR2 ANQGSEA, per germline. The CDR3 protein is CSVEALGQVYNEQFF. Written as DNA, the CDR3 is TGCAGCGTTGAAGCGCTGGGACAGGTGTACAATGAGCAGTTCTTC.

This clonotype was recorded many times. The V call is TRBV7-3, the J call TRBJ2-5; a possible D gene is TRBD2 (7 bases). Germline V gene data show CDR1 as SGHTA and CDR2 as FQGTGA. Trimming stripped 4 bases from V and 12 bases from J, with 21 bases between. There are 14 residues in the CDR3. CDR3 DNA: TGTGCCAGCAGCTCTTTAGGGGGGGGCGCCCCGGAGTACTTC. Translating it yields CASSSLGGGAPEYF. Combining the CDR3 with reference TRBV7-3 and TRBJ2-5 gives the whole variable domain GAGVSQTPSNKVTEKGKYVELRCDPISGHTALYWYRQSLGQGPEFLIYFQGTGAADDSGLPNDRFFAVRPEGSVSTLKIQRTERGDSAVYLCASSSLGGGAPEYFGPGTRLLVL.

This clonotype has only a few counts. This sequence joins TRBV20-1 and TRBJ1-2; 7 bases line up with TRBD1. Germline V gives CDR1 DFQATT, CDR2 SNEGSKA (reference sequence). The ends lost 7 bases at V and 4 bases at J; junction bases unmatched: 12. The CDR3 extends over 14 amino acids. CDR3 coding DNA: TGCAGTGGAACGGACAGGCTCTTGGGCTATGGCTACACCTTC. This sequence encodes CSGTDRLLGYGYTF.

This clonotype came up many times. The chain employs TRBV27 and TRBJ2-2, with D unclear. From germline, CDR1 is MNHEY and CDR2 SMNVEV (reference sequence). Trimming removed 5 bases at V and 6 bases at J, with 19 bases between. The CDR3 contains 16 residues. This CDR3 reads CASSPRRTSFAGELFF. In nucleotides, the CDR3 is TGTGCCAGCAGTCCTCGACGGACGTCGTTTGCCGGGGAGCTGTTTTTT.

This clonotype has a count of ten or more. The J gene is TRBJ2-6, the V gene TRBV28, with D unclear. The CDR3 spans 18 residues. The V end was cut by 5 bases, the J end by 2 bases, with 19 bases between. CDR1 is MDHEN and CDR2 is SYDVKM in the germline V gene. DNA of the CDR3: TGTGCCAGCAGTAAGGTGGCTCCGGGTCTTACTGGGGCCAACGTCCTGACTTTC. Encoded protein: CASSKVAPGLTGANVLTF.

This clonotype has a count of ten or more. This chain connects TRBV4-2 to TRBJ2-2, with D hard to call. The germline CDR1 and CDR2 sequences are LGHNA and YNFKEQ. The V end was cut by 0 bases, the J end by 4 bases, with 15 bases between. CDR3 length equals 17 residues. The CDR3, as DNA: TGTGCCAGCAGCCAAGATGTGCAGGCCAGATCCACCGGGGAGCTGTTTTTT. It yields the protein CASSQDVQARSTGELFF.

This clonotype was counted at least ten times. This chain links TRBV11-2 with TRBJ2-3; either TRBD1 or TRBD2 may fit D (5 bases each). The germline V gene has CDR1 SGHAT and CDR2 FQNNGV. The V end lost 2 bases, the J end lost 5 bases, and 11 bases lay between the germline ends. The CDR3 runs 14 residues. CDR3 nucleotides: TGTGCCAGCAGCTTACGGGGCTTGGGAGATACGCAGTATTTT. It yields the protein CASSLRGLGDTQYF.

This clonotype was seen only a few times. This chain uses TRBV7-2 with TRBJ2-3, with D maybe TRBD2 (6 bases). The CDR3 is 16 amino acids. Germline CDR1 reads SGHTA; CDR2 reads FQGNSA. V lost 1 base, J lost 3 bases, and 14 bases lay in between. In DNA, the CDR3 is TGTGCCAGCAGCTTAGGTTGGGTTGCGGGAACAGATACGCAGTATTTT. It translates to CASSLGWVAGTDTQYF.

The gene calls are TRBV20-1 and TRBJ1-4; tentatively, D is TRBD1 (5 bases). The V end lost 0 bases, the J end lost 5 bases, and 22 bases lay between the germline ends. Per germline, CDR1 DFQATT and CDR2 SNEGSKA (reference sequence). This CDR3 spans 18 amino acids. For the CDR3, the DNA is TGCAGTGCTAGAGATCTCTTGGGGAGTAGTGGGGGGAATGAAAAACTGTTTTTT. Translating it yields CSARDLLGSSGGNEKLFF.

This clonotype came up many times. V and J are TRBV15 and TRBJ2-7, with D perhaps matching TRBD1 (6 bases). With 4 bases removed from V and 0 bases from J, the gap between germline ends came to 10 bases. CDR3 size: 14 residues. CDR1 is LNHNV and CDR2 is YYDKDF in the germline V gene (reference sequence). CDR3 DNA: TGTGCCACCAGCACAGGGGATCGCTCCTACGAGCAGTACTTC. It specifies CATSTGDRSYEQYF.

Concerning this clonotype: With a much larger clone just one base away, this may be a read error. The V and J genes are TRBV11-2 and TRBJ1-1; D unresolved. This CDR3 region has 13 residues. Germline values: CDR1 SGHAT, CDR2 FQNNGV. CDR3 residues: CASSPRASTEALF. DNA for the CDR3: TGTGCCAGCAGCCCAAGGGCGAGCACTGAAGCTTTATTT.

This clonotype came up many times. The CDR3 nucleotides are TGCGCCAGCAGCTGGAGGGACAGGGCAACTGAAGCTTTCTTT. Protein: CASSWRDRATEAFF. The chain carries TRBV5-1 and TRBJ1-1; 9 bases map to TRBD1. The germline V gene encodes CDR1 SGHRS and CDR2 YFSETQ. The CDR3 loop spans 14 amino acids. V trimming: 3 bases; J trimming: 5 bases; junction bases outside the gene matches: 5.

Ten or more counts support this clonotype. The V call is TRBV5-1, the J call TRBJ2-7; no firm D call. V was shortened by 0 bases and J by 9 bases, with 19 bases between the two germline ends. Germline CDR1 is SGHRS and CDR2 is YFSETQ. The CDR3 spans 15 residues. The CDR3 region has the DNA TGCGCCAGCAGCTTGGCCCAGTCCCCCCTACGAGGGCAGTACTTC. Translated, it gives CASSLAQSPLRGQYF.

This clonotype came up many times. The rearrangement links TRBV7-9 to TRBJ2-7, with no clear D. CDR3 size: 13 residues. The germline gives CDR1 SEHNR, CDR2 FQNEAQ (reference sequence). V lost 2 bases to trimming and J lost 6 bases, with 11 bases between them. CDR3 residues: CASSLQYSAEQYF. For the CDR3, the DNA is TGTGCCAGCAGCTTACAGTACTCTGCCGAGCAGTACTTC.

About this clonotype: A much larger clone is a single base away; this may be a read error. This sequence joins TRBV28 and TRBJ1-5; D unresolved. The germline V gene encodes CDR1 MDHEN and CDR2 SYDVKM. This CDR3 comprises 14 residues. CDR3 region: CASGLDLSNQPQHF. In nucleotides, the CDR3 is TGTGCCAGCGGTTTGGACCTCTCCAATCAGCCCCAGCATTTT.

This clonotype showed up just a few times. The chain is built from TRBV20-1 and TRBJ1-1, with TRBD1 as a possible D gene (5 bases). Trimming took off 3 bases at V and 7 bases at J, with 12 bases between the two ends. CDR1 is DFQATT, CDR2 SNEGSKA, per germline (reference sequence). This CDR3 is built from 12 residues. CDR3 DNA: TGCAGTGCTAGTCCCCGGGACGTTGAAGCTTTCTTT. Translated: CSASPRDVEAFF.

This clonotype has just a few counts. CDR3 DNA sequence: TGTGCCAGCAGCGGAGGACAGGAGACAGATACGCAGTATTTT. This codes for CASSGGQETDTQYF. The chain employs TRBV9 and TRBJ2-3; 7 bases map to TRBD1. Germline trimming cut 3 bases from V and 3 bases from J; bases unmatched to any gene: 4. Germline loops: CDR1 SGDLS, CDR2 YYNGEE. The CDR3 runs 14 residues.

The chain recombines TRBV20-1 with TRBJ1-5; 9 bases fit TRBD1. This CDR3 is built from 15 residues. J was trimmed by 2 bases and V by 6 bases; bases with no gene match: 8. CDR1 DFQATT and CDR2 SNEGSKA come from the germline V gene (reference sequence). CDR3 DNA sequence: TGCAGTGCCCCACCGGGACAGGGTGGCAATCAGCCCCAGCATTTT. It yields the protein CSAPPGQGGNQPQHF.

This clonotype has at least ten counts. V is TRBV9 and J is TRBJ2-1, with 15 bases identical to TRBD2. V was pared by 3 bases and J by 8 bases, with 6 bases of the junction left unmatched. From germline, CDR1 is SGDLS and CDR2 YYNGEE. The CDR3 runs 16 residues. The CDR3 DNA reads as TGTGCCAGCAGCGCCTACGGGACTAGCGGGGGGTATGAGCAGTTCTTC. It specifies CASSAYGTSGGYEQFF.

The CDR3: CASSLASGGHYNEQFF. The CDR3 DNA is TGTGCCAGCAGTTTAGCTAGCGGGGGGCACTACAATGAGCAGTTCTTC. The rearrangement links TRBV27 to TRBJ2-1; 11 nucleotides match TRBD2. Germline V CDR1 and CDR2: MNHEY, SMNVEV (reference sequence). Losses at the gene ends were 2 bases for V and 3 bases for J; bases not matched to a gene: 3. This CDR3 is built from 16 residues.

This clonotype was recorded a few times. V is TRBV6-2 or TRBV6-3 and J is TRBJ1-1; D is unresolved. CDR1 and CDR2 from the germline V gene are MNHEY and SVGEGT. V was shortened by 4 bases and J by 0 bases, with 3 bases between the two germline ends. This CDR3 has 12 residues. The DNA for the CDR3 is TGTGCCAGCAGTTCAGTGAACACTGAAGCTTTCTTT. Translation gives CASSSVNTEAFF.

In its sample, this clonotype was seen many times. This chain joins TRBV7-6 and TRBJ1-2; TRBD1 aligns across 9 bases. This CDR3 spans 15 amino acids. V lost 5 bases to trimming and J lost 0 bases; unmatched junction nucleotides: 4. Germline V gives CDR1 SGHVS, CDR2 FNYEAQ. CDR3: CASSAGTGTNYGYTF. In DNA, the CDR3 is TGTGCCAGCAGCGCCGGGACAGGGACTAACTATGGCTACACCTTC.